The present T cell receptor (beta chain) was sequenced within a study of PD-L1 blockade in urothelial cancer. Profiled with immunoSEQ multiplex PCR; TCRdb holds only in-frame clones, not every one. The sample includes around 100,000 clones, about 89% of them seen just once. This clone turned up a few times. This sequence was found in a woman of 80 years or more with urothelial cancer. This specimen consisted of PBMCs, obtained around atezolizumab (anti-PD-L1) treatment.

CDR3 DNA sequence: TGTGCCAGCAGTGACCTACCCGGGGCTGGGGCCAACGTCCTGACTTTC. It is translated as CASSDLPGAGANVLTF. The V gene is TRBV28, the J gene TRBJ2-6; possible D gene TRBD2, 5 bases. The CDR3 is 16 amino acids. V was pared by 5 bases and J by 2 bases, with 13 bases between. Germline CDR1 and CDR2: MDHEN and SYDVKM.